The clone carrying this T cell receptor beta chain was found many times. The target antigen is unknown. These data are taken from a study of early T cells in non-severe SARS-CoV-2 infection. Turning to the study itself: Sequencing was performed on bulk RNA from unsorted whole blood, leaving chains unpaired.

Attachment of unique molecular identifiers was made to individual cDNA molecules. TCRdb processed the 5' RACE reads anew with MiXCR; each CDR3 protein has one entry. Of about 77,000 distinct CDR3 sequences listed, 10% to 15% are singletons. Broader study findings: CD4 and private specificities were missed by VDJdb matching, which favored anti-spike CD8 responses.

This TCR was recovered from an adult who was a healthcare worker with PCR-confirmed SARS-CoV-2 infection or an uninfected control (not recorded which). The donor label of this sample is uncertain. The sequences come from whole blood, collected at baseline.

CDR3 sequence reads: CASRSQGPPYTGELFF. The DNA for the CDR3 is TGCGCCAGCAGGTCACAGGGGCCGCCCTACACCGGGGAGCTGTTTTTT. The chain recombines TRBV5-1 with TRBJ2-2, with 7 nucleotides matching TRBD1. Trimming took 5 bases from V and 3 from J; bases not matched to a gene: 10. The germline gives CDR1 SGHRS, CDR2 YFSETQ. The CDR3 runs 16 residues.